These 20 T cell receptor beta chains came from one sample sequenced in a study of cytomegalovirus exposure and HLA in healthy donors. The PCR ran on 60 Vbeta and 13 Jbeta primers. Only in-frame clones appear in the TCRdb table, and some are missing; sequencing was by immunoSEQ multiplex PCR. The sample comprises some 160,000 clones, about 70% of which are singletons, and 1.5% to 2% rests with the top ten. The sequencing sample was made of PBMCs. These receptors originate from a woman aged 40 to 55 in good health and CMV-seronegative.

The chain joins TRBV2 to TRBJ1-4, with TRBD1 matching over 7 bases. Germline assignment: CDR1 SNHLY and CDR2 FYNNEI. With 8 bases clipped from V and 7 bases from J, the junction kept 4 bases outside the gene matches. The length of the CDR3 is 12 residues. As DNA, the CDR3 is TGTGCCAGCGACAGGGCGACTGAAAAACTGTTTTTT. Its protein product is CASDRATEKLFF.

This clone appeared a single time. The chain has TRBV7-9 and TRBJ2-3; D might be TRBD2 (6 bases). From germline, CDR1 is SEHNR and CDR2 FQNEAQ (reference sequence). Trimming shortened V by 5 bases and J by 0 bases, and 12 bases separated the two germline ends. This CDR3 region has 15 residues. CDR3 DNA sequence: TGTGCCAGCAGCCGGGGGAGGACTAGCACAGATACGCAGTATTTT. It specifies CASSRGRTSTDTQYF.

For the CDR3, the DNA is TGTGCCAGCAGTTCGACTAGCGGGAGTGTTGTATACGAGCAGTACTTC. Translated: CASSSTSGSVVYEQYF. The chain carries TRBV2 and TRBJ2-7; 12 bases align to TRBD2. Germline V gene sequence: CDR1 SNHLY, CDR2 FYNNEI. The V gene end was trimmed by 5 bases and the J gene end by 4 bases; junction bases not matched to a gene: 9. The CDR3 is 16 amino acids.

This chain connects TRBV28 to TRBJ2-7; D is perhaps TRBD1 (5 bases). Germline assignment: CDR1 MDHEN and CDR2 SYDVKM. Trimming removed 6 bases from V and 3 bases from J, with 9 bases in between. The CDR3 is 12 amino acids. The DNA of the CDR3 is TGTGCCAGCAGGGCACAGGTCTACGAGCAGTACTTC. Translation gives CASRAQVYEQYF.

The V call is TRBV18, the J call TRBJ2-5; 7 bases line up with TRBD2. CDR1 is KGHSH and CDR2 is LQKENI in the germline V gene. This CDR3 has 13 residues. Trimming at V came to 1 base and at J to 8 bases, leaving 4 bases not matched to a gene. This CDR3 reads CASSPLAGVTQYF. CDR3 coding DNA: TGTGCCAGCTCACCACTAGCGGGTGTTACCCAGTACTTC. Supplemented by reference TRBV18 and TRBJ2-5, the full variable domain reads NAGVMQNPRHLVRRRGQEARLRCSPMKGHSHVYWYRQLPEEGLKFMVYLQKENIIDESGMPKERFSAEFPKEGPSILRIQQVVRGDSAAYFCASSPLAGVTQYFGPGTRLLVL.

A few counts support this clone. The V call is TRBV7-8, the J call TRBJ1-5, with TRBD1 matching 7 bases. The CDR3 extends over 15 amino acids. From germline, CDR1 is SGHVS and CDR2 FQNEAQ. V shed 5 bases, J shed 4 bases, and the junction held 8 bases outside the gene matches. CDR3 coding DNA: TGTGCCAGCAGCCCTCCGGGACAGCCAAATCAGCCCCAGCATTTT. It is translated as CASSPPGQPNQPQHF.

V is TRBV30 and J is TRBJ2-7, with D tentatively TRBD1 (5 bases). V lost 4 bases to trimming and J lost 3 bases, with 13 bases between them. The CDR3 is 13 residues long. Germline V lookup: CDR1 GTSNPN, CDR2 SVGIG (reference sequence). The CDR3 sequence is CAWKGWENYEQYF. In DNA form, the CDR3 reads TGTGCCTGGAAGGGGTGGGAAAACTACGAGCAGTACTTC.

The chain couples TRBV19 to TRBJ2-7; weak D call: TRBD1 (7 bases). The CDR3 sequence is 11 residues long. Germline V gene sequence: CDR1 LNHDA, CDR2 SQIVND (reference sequence). Trimming cost V 3 bases and J 10 bases, with 10 bases left between them. This chain's CDR3 is CASSMRDSQYF. DNA of the CDR3: TGTGCCAGTAGTATGCGGGACAGCCAGTACTTC.

In DNA, the CDR3 is TGTGCCAGTAGAACCCAGGGGAGGGACCCAACTAATGAAAAACTGTTTTTT. Translation: CASRTQGRDPTNEKLFF. V is TRBV19 and J is TRBJ1-4; a possible D gene is TRBD1 (6 bases). With 6 bases removed from V and 0 bases from J, the gap between germline ends came to 17 bases. Germline V gives CDR1 LNHDA, CDR2 SQIVND (reference sequence). The CDR3 extends over 17 amino acids.

The chain carries TRBV2 and TRBJ2-2, with TRBD1 as a possible D gene (6 bases). V lost 7 bases, J lost 2 bases, and 11 bases lay in between. The germline V gene has CDR1 SNHLY and CDR2 FYNNEI. The CDR3 is made up of 14 amino acids. For the CDR3, the DNA is TGTGCCAGCATCTCGGGGACAAACACCGGGGAGCTGTTTTTT. This encodes CASISGTNTGELFF.

The CDR3 DNA reads TGTGCCAGCAGACGCAGGGTCCTCTCTGGGGCCAACGTCCTGACTTTC. The encoded protein is CASRRRVLSGANVLTF. The J gene is TRBJ2-6, the V gene TRBV2; D perhaps matches TRBD1 (5 bases). Between the trimmed V and J ends, which lost 6 bases and 0 bases, there was a span of 12 bases. Germline CDR1 is SNHLY and CDR2 is FYNNEI. The CDR3 runs to 16 residues.

This chain uses TRBV6-5 with TRBJ2-7; TRBD1 is a possible D gene (5 bases). CDR1 is MNHEY, CDR2 SVGAGI, per germline. The ends were cut back, 4 bases at V and 0 bases at J, with 13 bases in the middle. This CDR3 spans 15 amino acids. Written as DNA, the CDR3 is TGTGCCAGCAGTTTTTGGACACTCCGCTCCTACGAGCAGTACTTC. As protein: CASSFWTLRSYEQYF.

The chain uses TRBV5-1 and TRBJ2-7; possible D gene TRBD1, 7 bases. This CDR3 spans 15 amino acids. V was clipped by 4 bases and J by 6 bases, with 20 bases between them. CDR1 and CDR2 (germline): SGHRS, YFSETQ. The CDR3 coding sequence is TGCGCCAGCAGCCAGGGGGGAACAGTTTTTTCCGAGCAGTACTTC. It specifies CASSQGGTVFSEQYF.

V gene TRBV5-1 combines with J gene TRBJ2-1; 10 bases match TRBD1. With V trimmed by 2 bases and J by 2 bases, 4 bases remained unmatched. This CDR3 contains 16 residues. The germline gives CDR1 SGHRS, CDR2 YFSETQ. In DNA form, the CDR3 reads TGCGCCAGCAGCTTCACCGGGACAGGGGCCTACAATGAGCAGTTCTTC. It yields the protein CASSFTGTGAYNEQFF.

The rearrangement joins TRBV28 to TRBJ1-2; 8 bases agree with TRBD1. V was pared by 7 bases and J by 5 bases, with 9 bases of the junction left unmatched. Germline V gene data show CDR1 as MDHEN and CDR2 as SYDVKM. The CDR3 totals 14 residues. Written as DNA, the CDR3 is TGTGCCAGCAACCCCGGGACAGGTGAATATGGCTACACCTTC. This gives the protein CASNPGTGEYGYTF.

This chain uses TRBV7-9 with TRBJ2-7; maybe TRBD2 (5 bases). The CDR3 extends over 14 amino acids. Per germline, CDR1 SEHNR and CDR2 FQNEAQ (reference sequence). Trimming removed 3 bases at V and 2 bases at J, with 11 bases between. CDR3 protein: CASSFGLATYEQYF. The CDR3, as DNA: TGTGCCAGCAGCTTCGGACTCGCAACCTACGAGCAGTACTTC.

This rearrangement joins TRBV28 to TRBJ1-2; D not certain. CDR3 length equals 15 residues. Germline CDR1 is MDHEN and CDR2 is SYDVKM. V gave up 3 bases and J gave up 0 bases, with 11 bases separating them. The DNA for the CDR3 is TGTGCCAGCAGTTTCGGGTGGAGCTCTAACTATGGCTACACCTTC. Translation gives CASSFGWSSNYGYTF.

This chain joins TRBV5-1 and TRBJ2-7, with 8 nucleotides matching TRBD2. The CDR3 is made up of 15 amino acids. The trim removed 1 base at V and 3 bases at J, leaving 6 bases unmatched. Germline V gene lookup returns CDR1 SGHRS and CDR2 YFSETQ. CDR3 sequence: CASSLRGGPNYEQYF. In DNA form, the CDR3 reads TGCGCCAGCAGCTTGCGGGGGGGGCCAAACTACGAGCAGTACTTC.

The chain carries TRBV10-3 and TRBJ2-1; 12 bases line up with TRBD2. This CDR3 is 15 amino acids long. Per germline, CDR1 ENHRY and CDR2 SYGVKD. With 2 bases clipped from V and 9 bases from J, the junction kept 5 bases outside the gene matches. The CDR3 loop is CAISELTSGRGEQFF. For the CDR3, the DNA is TGTGCCATCAGTGAGCTGACTAGCGGGAGAGGTGAGCAGTTCTTC.

This chain connects TRBV29-1 to TRBJ2-5; D ambiguous. The end of the DNA is better explained by TRBJ2-7, so the J call may be wrong. The CDR3 has 10 amino acids. Germline V gene lookup returns CDR1 SQVTM and CDR2 ANQGSEA. The CDR3 region has the DNA TGCAGCGTTTTCTTCTACGAGCAGTACTTC. It codes for CSVFFYEQYF.